This entry concerns a single TCR beta chain. Its antigen is undetermined. Only in-frame clones appear in the TCRdb table, and some are missing; sequencing was by immunoSEQ multiplex PCR. The table records 180,000 or so clones, approximately 90% of them present only once. This CDR3 has 13 amino acids. V was pared by 4 bases and J by 2 bases, with 5 bases between. From germline, CDR1 is LGHDT and CDR2 YNNKEL (reference sequence). The record originates from a study of T cell responses to AZD1222 COVID-19 vaccine. Notes on the study in general: The study reported that nearly half of spike-specific TCRs target unmutated variant regions. Spike-specific TCR repertoires showed rising breadth and depth after two AZD1222 doses. At study baseline, merely six AZD1222 recipients were seropositive. Regions 160-218 and 743-854 held dominance among vaccine-associated CD4 TCRs, which spanned spike.

The chain links TRBV3-1 (or the pseudogene TRBV3-2) to TRBJ2-2; D unclear. The clonotype originates from an adult who received the MenACWY meningococcal vaccine as a control. The input for sequencing was peripheral blood, taken 28 days after the second dose of the MenACWY control vaccine. CDR3 DNA: TGTGCCAGCAGCCCTACAAACACCGGGGAGCTGTTTTTT. The encoded protein is CASSPTNTGELFF.